Below, 32 T cell receptor beta chains from the same sample are listed, as sequenced in a study of tumor and adjacent non-tumor tissue in lung cancer. The library came from three nested PCR rounds adapted from ARM-PCR protocols. TCRdb reprocessed the multiplex PCR reads via MiXCR and lists one record per CDR3 protein. Of approximately 140,000 distinct CDR3 sequences listed, approximately 72% were seen once; the top ten hold roughly 18%. The template was RNA from unsorted bulk tissue. The specimen sequenced was lung tumor tissue. These receptors came from a man aged 55-75 years with small cell lung cancer.

Remarks on this clonotype: A much larger clone differs from this one at a single base, so this may be a read error. This chain links TRBV20-1 with TRBJ2-1; 11 nucleotides align to TRBD2. Germline CDR1 is DFQATT and CDR2 is SNEGSKA (reference sequence). The CDR3 is 14 amino acids. DNA of the CDR3: TGCATTGCTTTGACTAGCGGGGTGGGGAATGAGCAGTTCTTC. Its translation: CIALTSGVGNEQFF.

As to this clonotype: The junction shows a germline mismatch at one end, possibly a read error. This chain links TRBV11-3 with TRBJ2-7; TRBD2 aligns across 11 bases. Germline V CDR1 and CDR2: SGHNT, YENEEA. The length of the CDR3 is 16 residues. CDR3 coding DNA: TGTGCCAGCAGCTACCTAGCGGGAGGTGGGTACTACAAGCAGTACTTC. This gives the protein CASSYLAGGGYYKQYF.

This clonotype was detected ten times or more. The chain's CDR3 is CASSSSATRETQYF. DNA of the CDR3: TGTGCCAGCAGTTCCAGCGCGACTAGGGAGACCCAGTACTTC. This chain uses TRBV12-3 or TRBV12-4 with TRBJ2-5; perhaps TRBD2 as D (6 bases). The CDR3 runs to 14 residues. The V end lost 4 bases, the J end lost 5 bases, and 14 bases lay between the germline ends.

The rearrangement links TRBV11-2 to TRBJ2-1; D is undetermined. The CDR3 spans 12 residues. The ends were cut back, 5 bases at V and 6 bases at J, with 8 bases in the middle. Germline CDR1 is SGHAT and CDR2 is FQNNGV. The CDR3 region has the DNA TGTGCCAGCAGCGGAAATCTCAATGAGCAGTTCTTC. This codes for CASSGNLNEQFF.

The genes are TRBV5-1 and TRBJ2-3; TRBD2 matches 8 bases. Germline CDR1 and CDR2: SGHRS and YFSETQ. The ends lost 7 bases at V and 1 base at J; junction bases unmatched: 8. The CDR3 runs to 15 residues. CDR3 sequence reads: CASSGGRPGTDTQYF. The CDR3 DNA follows: TGCGCCAGCTCGGGAGGGAGGCCCGGCACAGATACGCAGTATTTT.

Comment on this clonotype: A junction boundary mismatches the germline segment, possibly from a read error. The V call is TRBV6-2 or TRBV6-3, the J call TRBJ1-2; no clear D gene. CDR1 is MNHEY, CDR2 SVGEGT, per germline. The CDR3 is 13 amino acids. The DNA of the CDR3 is TGTGTCAGCAGCGGGGTCTTCAACTATGGCTACACCTTC. This translates into CVSSGVFNYGYTF.

As for this clonotype: This CDR3 fails to terminate in the conserved phenylalanine or tryptophan, so it likely reflects a read error. The DNA is omitted, as the CDR3 cannot be located on it reliably, and the CDR3 follows TCRdb's listing. CDR3 in amino acids: CGARDPKETEQFL. This sequence joins TRBV20-1 and TRBJ2-1. From its first to its last residue, the CDR3 has 13 amino acids. Per germline, CDR1 DFQATT and CDR2 SNEGSKA (reference sequence).

Notes on this clonotype: This CDR3 is missing its conserved last phenylalanine or tryptophan, likely due to a read error. This sequence joins TRBV6-1 and TRBJ2-2, with 7 bases matching TRBD2. Per germline, CDR1 MNHNS and CDR2 SASEGT. The CDR3 length is 15 residues. V shed 7 bases, J shed 4 bases, and the junction held 9 bases outside the gene matches. This chain's CDR3 is CASMSRGVGTGELFI. CDR3 nucleotides: TGTGCCAGCATGAGTCGGGGGGTAGGCACCGGGGAGCTGTTTATT.

Concerning this clonotype: At one end, the junction sequence differs from germline, possibly due to a read error. This sequence joins TRBV4-2 and TRBJ2-1; possibly TRBD1 or TRBD2 for D (6 bases each). The germline CDR1 and CDR2 sequences are LGHNA and YNFKEQ. The CDR3 has 18 amino acids. Here the CDR3 reads CASCQERRGCGILREQFF. The CDR3 coding sequence is TGTGCCAGCTGCCAAGAGCGAAGGGGGTGCGGGATTCTCAGGGAGCAGTTCTTC.

Judged by abundance, this clonotype is medium-sized. This chain connects TRBV6-2 or TRBV6-3 to TRBJ1-3; TRBD1 might be the D (5 bases). CDR1 and CDR2 from the germline V gene are MNHEY and SVGEGT. The CDR3 sequence is 15 residues long. V lost 2 bases and J lost 4, with 12 bases in between. The CDR3 DNA sequence: TGTGCCAGCAGTTACAAGGGACGAGGAGGAAACACCATATATTTT. This sequence encodes CASSYKGRGGNTIYF.

Turning to this clonotype: This may come from a read error, since a much larger clone is one base off. V gene TRBV4-1 combines with J gene TRBJ2-7, with D unclear. This CDR3 has 13 amino acids. Germline V gives CDR1 MGHRA, CDR2 YSYEKL. This chain's CDR3 is CASSLESSYEQCF. Here the CDR3 DNA reads TGCGCCAGCAGCCTGGAGAGCTCCTACGAGCAGTGCTTC.

This clonotype has just one count. The chain carries TRBV20-1 and TRBJ1-2, with D maybe TRBD1 (6 bases). Germline V lookup: CDR1 DFQATT, CDR2 SNEGSKA (reference sequence). Trimming stripped 6 bases from V and 7 bases from J, with 18 bases between. CDR3 length: 13 residues. CDR3 residues: CSAQETGRLGYTF. In DNA, the CDR3 is TGCAGTGCCCAAGAGACAGGACGGCTTGGCTACACCTTC.

With regard to this clonotype: The junction and the germline gene differ at one end; a read error may be behind it. The V and J genes are TRBV11-2 and TRBJ2-1, with 7 bases identical to TRBD2. Germline assignment: CDR1 SGHAT and CDR2 FQNNGV. The CDR3 is made up of 13 amino acids. The CDR3 loop reads CAISLGLVNEQFF. The CDR3 DNA reads as TGTGCCATCAGCCTCGGACTAGTCAATGAGCAGTTCTTT.

This sequence joins TRBV20-1 and TRBJ2-3; 9 bases map to TRBD1. CDR3 length equals 16 residues. J lost 3 bases, V lost 7 bases, and 14 bases had no gene match. CDR1 and CDR2 from the germline V gene are DFQATT and SNEGSKA (reference sequence). The CDR3 DNA is TGCAGTGGTCTGAAAATTACAGGGGGCGGTACAGATACGCAGTATTTT. This translates into CSGLKITGGGTDTQYF.

Concerning this clonotype itself: A much larger clone lies a single base off, so this may be a read error. This chain uses TRBV6-5 with TRBJ2-1, with TRBD2 matching over 14 bases. This CDR3 has 15 amino acids. CDR1 is MNHEY and CDR2 is SVGAGI in the germline V gene. In DNA form, the CDR3 reads TGTGACAGCAGTCGGGGACTAGCGGGAGACAATGAGCAGTTCTTC. Amino acid sequence: CDSSRGLAGDNEQFF.

To note about this clonotype: The junction departs from germline at one end; a sequencing error may be responsible. The chain is built from TRBV11-1 and TRBJ2-3, with D tentatively TRBD2 (6 bases). This CDR3 is 15 amino acids long. Germline lookup yields CDR1 SGHAT and CDR2 FQDESV (reference sequence). CDR3 sequence: CAIGSGGLSTDTQYF. The DNA for the CDR3 is TGCGCCATCGGGAGTGGCGGCTTATCCACAGATACGCAGTATTTT.

This clonotype was recorded many times. This chain uses TRBV20-1 with TRBJ2-5, with 8 bases lining up with TRBD1. Germline V gene data show CDR1 as DFQATT and CDR2 as SNEGSKA (reference sequence). The CDR3 length is 14 residues. After removal of 4 bases from V and 4 bases from J, the junction contained 8 bases not matched to a gene. The CDR3: CSANRQGIRETQYF. The CDR3 DNA sequence: TGCAGTGCTAACCGACAGGGGATAAGAGAGACCCAGTACTTC.

This clonotype was seen more than once but under ten times. As the CDR3 is not closed by the conserved phenylalanine or tryptophan, this likely results from a read error. The CDR3 loop is CASNTIRGGEQYL. The CDR3 DNA sequence: TGTGCCAGCAACACAATACGGGGGGGCGAGCAGTACCTC. The chain joins TRBV11-2 to TRBJ2-7; 8 bases line up with TRBD2. The V gene end was trimmed by 7 bases and the J gene end by 6 bases; junction bases not matched to a gene: 8. Germline values: CDR1 SGHAT, CDR2 FQNNGV. The CDR3 extends over 13 amino acids.

Comment on this clonotype: One end of the junction does not line up with germline, which may come from a read error. The rearrangement links TRBV11-3 to TRBJ2-2; TRBD2 might be the D (5 bases). The germline gives CDR1 SGHNT, CDR2 YENEEA. The CDR3 is made up of 13 amino acids. The CDR3 protein is CTSSLAAAGELFF. CDR3 DNA: TGTACCAGCAGCTTGGCAGCGGCCGGGGAGCTGTTTTTT.

To note about this clonotype: A read error may explain this, as a much larger clone is one base away. The chain joins TRBV6-5 to TRBJ2-3, with D maybe TRBD2 (6 bases). The CDR3 covers 15 residues. Germline CDR1 is MNHEY and CDR2 is SVGAGI. V lost 3 bases and J lost 2, with 12 bases in between. The CDR3 sequence is CASSYGGTNTDTQYF. CDR3 nucleotides: TGTGCCAGCAGTTATGGCGGGACGAACACAGATACGCAGTATTTT.

The chain carries TRBV5-4 and TRBJ2-5, with a tentative D call TRBD2 (6 bases). Trimming took 2 bases from V and 1 from J, leaving 9 bases between them. CDR1 and CDR2 from the germline V gene are SGHNT and YYREEE (reference sequence). The CDR3 loop spans 14 amino acids. The CDR3 here is CASSFPGSQETQYF. CDR3 DNA sequence: TGTGCCAGCAGCTTCCCCGGGAGCCAAGAGACCCAGTACTTC.

Many counts were recorded for this clonotype. The CDR3 here is CASTSFTEAFF. CDR3 coding DNA: TGTGCCAGCACTTCTTTCACTGAAGCTTTCTTT. The J gene is TRBJ1-1, the V gene TRBV28; D uncertain. The CDR3 length is 11 residues. The germline V gene has CDR1 MDHEN and CDR2 SYDVKM. Between the trimmed V and J ends, which lost 7 bases and 4 bases, there was a span of 7 bases. The entire variable domain, with the rest obtained from reference TRBV28 and TRBJ1-1, is as follows: DVKVTQSSRYLVKRTGEKVFLECVQDMDHENMFWYRQDPGLGLRLIYFSYDVKMKEKGDIPEGYSVSREKKERFSLILESASTNQTSMYLCASTSFTEAFFGQGTRLTVV.

A word on this clonotype: Germline and junction disagree at one end, which may indicate a read error. The V gene is TRBV6-6, the J gene TRBJ1-2, with D maybe TRBD1 (6 bases). The germline gives CDR1 MNHNY, CDR2 SVGAGI (reference sequence). The CDR3 length is 18 residues. The CDR3 DNA reads as TGTGCCAGCATCGACTACGATAACAGGGACCTAAATAACTATGACTACACCTTC. This encodes CASIDYDNRDLNNYDYTF.

This clonotype was seen ten or more times. J is TRBJ2-1 and V is TRBV10-3; TRBD2 matches at 11 bases. V shed 11 bases, J shed 8 bases, and the junction held 17 bases outside the gene matches. The germline V gene has CDR1 ENHRY and CDR2 SYGVKD. CDR3 length equals 16 residues. The CDR3 nucleotides read TGTGCCTCGCATTCCACTACTAGCGGGAGTTCCGATGAGCAGTTCTTC. Translating it yields CASHSTTSGSSDEQFF.

About this clonotype: A much bigger clone sits one base away, suggesting this may be a read error. The V gene is TRBV7-2, the J gene TRBJ2-7; possibly TRBD2 for D (7 bases). There are 14 residues in the CDR3. Germline lookup yields CDR1 SGHTA and CDR2 FQGNSA. This CDR3 is CASSAQGGGYGQYF. CDR3 nucleotides: TGTGCCAGCAGCGCCCAGGGCGGGGGCTACGGGCAGTACTTC.

This clonotype was recorded once. A much bigger clone sits one base away, suggesting this may be a read error. The genes are TRBV6-5 and TRBJ1-6; D gene unclear. Germline V gene sequence: CDR1 MNHEY, CDR2 SVGAGI. This CDR3 contains 13 residues. The CDR3 spells CATSYRVNSPLHF. In nucleotides, the CDR3 is TGTGCCACCAGTTACCGCGTCAATTCACCCCTCCACTTT.

With regard to this clonotype: One end of the junction fails to match germline, which may point to a read error. This chain uses TRBV20-1 with TRBJ2-5; TRBD1 or TRBD2 may be the D gene (5 bases each). Germline assignment: CDR1 DFQATT and CDR2 SNEGSKA (reference sequence). The CDR3 runs 14 residues. CDR3 sequence (DNA): TGCAGTGCTAGAGATCGGGGCGGGCAAGGGACCCAGTACTTC. Translation gives CSARDRGGQGTQYF.

The chain carries TRBV4-2 and TRBJ1-1; a weak D match, TRBD1 (5 bases). The CDR3 spans 15 residues. The germline CDR1 and CDR2 sequences are LGHNA and YNFKEQ. V was trimmed by 2 bases and J by 2 bases, leaving 12 bases between them. The CDR3, as DNA: TGTGCCAGCAGCCAATTGACCGGGGCAAACACTGAAGCTTTCTTT. Translated: CASSQLTGANTEAFF.

Concerning this clonotype itself: A single base separates this from a much larger clone, so it may be a read error. The V gene is TRBV6-6, the J gene TRBJ2-7, with D perhaps TRBD1 (6 bases). V was trimmed by 0 bases and J by 5 bases, leaving 11 bases between them. Germline V gene lookup returns CDR1 MNHNY and CDR2 SVGAGI (reference sequence). This CDR3 has 14 amino acids. CDR3 bases: TGTGCCAGCAGTTACTCGGGACACCCACACGAGCAGTACGTC. It specifies CASSYSGHPHEQYV.

Remarks on this clonotype: At one end, the junction sequence differs from germline, possibly due to a read error. The genes are TRBV14 and TRBJ2-1; 10 nucleotides line up with TRBD1. From germline, CDR1 is SGHDN and CDR2 FVKESK. The CDR3 consists of 16 residues. The CDR3 region is CAGSHPGMTGGNKQFF. The CDR3 DNA follows: TGTGCCGGCAGCCATCCCGGAATGACAGGGGGCAATAAGCAGTTCTTC. Full variable domain (rest looked up from reference TRBV14 and TRBJ2-1): EAGVTQFPSHSVIEKGQTVTLRCDPISGHDNLYWYRRVMGKEIKFLLHFVKESKQDESGMPNNRFLAERTGGTYSTLKVQPAELEDSGVYFCAGSHPGMTGGNKQFFGPGTRLTVL.

As concerns this clonotype: A read error may explain this, as a much larger clone is one base away. The chain recombines TRBV29-1 with TRBJ2-3; 11 positions agree with TRBD2. CDR3 length equals 17 residues. Germline values: CDR1 SQVTM, CDR2 ANQGSEA. Unmatched junction bases numbered 12, after V lost 6 bases and J lost 1 base. DNA for the CDR3: TGCAGCGTGGCTCCGAGACTAGCGGGGATTGGCACAGATACGCAGTATTTT. It codes for CSVAPRLAGIGTDTQYF.

The chain recombines TRBV5-1 with TRBJ2-1; D may be TRBD1 or TRBD2 (5 bases each). The V end lost 2 bases, the J end lost 5 bases, and 14 bases lay between the germline ends. There are 15 residues in the CDR3. The germline gives CDR1 SGHRS, CDR2 YFSETQ. The chain's CDR3 is CASSLWGRWDNEQFF. The CDR3 DNA follows: TGCGCCAGCAGCTTATGGGGGAGATGGGACAATGAGCAGTTCTTC.